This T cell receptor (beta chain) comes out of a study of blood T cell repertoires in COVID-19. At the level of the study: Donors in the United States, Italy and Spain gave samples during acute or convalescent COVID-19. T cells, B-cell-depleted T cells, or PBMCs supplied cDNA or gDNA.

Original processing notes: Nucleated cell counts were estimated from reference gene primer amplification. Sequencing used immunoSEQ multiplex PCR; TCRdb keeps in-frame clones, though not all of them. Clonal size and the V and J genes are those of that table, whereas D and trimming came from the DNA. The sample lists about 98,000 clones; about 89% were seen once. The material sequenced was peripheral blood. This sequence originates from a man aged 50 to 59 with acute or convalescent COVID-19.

CDR3 sequence: CAWSLPGNIQYF. DNA of the CDR3: TGTGCCTGGAGTCTCCCGGGAAACATTCAGTACTTC. J is TRBJ2-4 and V is TRBV30, with D hard to call. The V end lost 2 bases, the J end lost 6 bases, and 8 bases lay between the germline ends. The CDR3 consists of 12 residues. The V gene's germline CDR1 is GTSNPN and CDR2 SVGIG (reference sequence).